This record looks at one T cell receptor (beta chain) sequence and its context. What it binds is unknown. V shed 4 bases and J shed 2 bases, with 21 bases lying between them. This CDR3 region has 17 residues. CDR1 is SGHKS, CDR2 YYEKEE, per germline (reference sequence). Cells designated naive CD8 were CD45RO-negative and were positively selected for CCR7, with terminally differentiated effector memory CD45RA+ cells excluded. The sample is drawn from a study of shared clonotypes between healthy human individuals. General observations from the study: Sampling included only blood; tissue repertoires likely differ.

Profiled with immunoSEQ multiplex PCR; TCRdb holds only in-frame clones, not every one. This table has approximately 2,200,000 clones, around 93% appearing once. The sequenced sample was naive CD8+ T cells from PBMCs. The sequence derives from a man between 18 and 29 years old in good health. Some clones in this sample may be carry-over from other donors' samples. The V call is TRBV5-5, the J call TRBJ1-1; the D is unclear. The CDR3, as DNA: TGTGCCAGCAGCAACGAGGCGGGAGTTTTCCTTAACACTGAAGCTTTCTTT. Translated, it gives CASSNEAGVFLNTEAFF.